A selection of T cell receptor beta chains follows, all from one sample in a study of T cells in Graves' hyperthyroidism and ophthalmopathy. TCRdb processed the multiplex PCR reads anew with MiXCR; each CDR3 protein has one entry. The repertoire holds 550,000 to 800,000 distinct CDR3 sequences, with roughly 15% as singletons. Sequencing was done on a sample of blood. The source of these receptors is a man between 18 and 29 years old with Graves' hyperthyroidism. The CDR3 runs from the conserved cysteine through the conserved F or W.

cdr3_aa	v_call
CASSYRAGEQFF	TRBV6-2/TRBV6-3
CASSSAGTGVRGGHTF	TRBV12-3/TRBV12-4
CASTQLGVSSGANVLTF	TRBV12-3/TRBV12-4
CASRISGTGRSTDTQYF	TRBV6-1
CASMGRGLRFTEAFF	TRBV6-1
CASSVGRSSLSYEQYF	TRBV2
CSAEMGQGLGEQFF	TRBV20-1
CASSKSTGNSPLHF	TRBV18
CASGLGGEVTDTQYF	TRBV12-5
CSAGKDGTGGSMNTEAFF	TRBV20-1
CASSYRGRHTDTQYF	TRBV6-5
CASSLERGPEAFF	TRBV7-6
CASRGAELNEQYF	TRBV6-2/TRBV6-3
CATSPRERGNTGELFF	TRBV15
CASSPPGPRNYEQYF	TRBV4-3
CASSLLGGDGTEAFF	TRBV12-3/TRBV12-4
CASSMPLGTSGREQFF	TRBV19
CAWSGQGWTEAFF	TRBV30
CASSSQGGGGQPQHF	TRBV7-8